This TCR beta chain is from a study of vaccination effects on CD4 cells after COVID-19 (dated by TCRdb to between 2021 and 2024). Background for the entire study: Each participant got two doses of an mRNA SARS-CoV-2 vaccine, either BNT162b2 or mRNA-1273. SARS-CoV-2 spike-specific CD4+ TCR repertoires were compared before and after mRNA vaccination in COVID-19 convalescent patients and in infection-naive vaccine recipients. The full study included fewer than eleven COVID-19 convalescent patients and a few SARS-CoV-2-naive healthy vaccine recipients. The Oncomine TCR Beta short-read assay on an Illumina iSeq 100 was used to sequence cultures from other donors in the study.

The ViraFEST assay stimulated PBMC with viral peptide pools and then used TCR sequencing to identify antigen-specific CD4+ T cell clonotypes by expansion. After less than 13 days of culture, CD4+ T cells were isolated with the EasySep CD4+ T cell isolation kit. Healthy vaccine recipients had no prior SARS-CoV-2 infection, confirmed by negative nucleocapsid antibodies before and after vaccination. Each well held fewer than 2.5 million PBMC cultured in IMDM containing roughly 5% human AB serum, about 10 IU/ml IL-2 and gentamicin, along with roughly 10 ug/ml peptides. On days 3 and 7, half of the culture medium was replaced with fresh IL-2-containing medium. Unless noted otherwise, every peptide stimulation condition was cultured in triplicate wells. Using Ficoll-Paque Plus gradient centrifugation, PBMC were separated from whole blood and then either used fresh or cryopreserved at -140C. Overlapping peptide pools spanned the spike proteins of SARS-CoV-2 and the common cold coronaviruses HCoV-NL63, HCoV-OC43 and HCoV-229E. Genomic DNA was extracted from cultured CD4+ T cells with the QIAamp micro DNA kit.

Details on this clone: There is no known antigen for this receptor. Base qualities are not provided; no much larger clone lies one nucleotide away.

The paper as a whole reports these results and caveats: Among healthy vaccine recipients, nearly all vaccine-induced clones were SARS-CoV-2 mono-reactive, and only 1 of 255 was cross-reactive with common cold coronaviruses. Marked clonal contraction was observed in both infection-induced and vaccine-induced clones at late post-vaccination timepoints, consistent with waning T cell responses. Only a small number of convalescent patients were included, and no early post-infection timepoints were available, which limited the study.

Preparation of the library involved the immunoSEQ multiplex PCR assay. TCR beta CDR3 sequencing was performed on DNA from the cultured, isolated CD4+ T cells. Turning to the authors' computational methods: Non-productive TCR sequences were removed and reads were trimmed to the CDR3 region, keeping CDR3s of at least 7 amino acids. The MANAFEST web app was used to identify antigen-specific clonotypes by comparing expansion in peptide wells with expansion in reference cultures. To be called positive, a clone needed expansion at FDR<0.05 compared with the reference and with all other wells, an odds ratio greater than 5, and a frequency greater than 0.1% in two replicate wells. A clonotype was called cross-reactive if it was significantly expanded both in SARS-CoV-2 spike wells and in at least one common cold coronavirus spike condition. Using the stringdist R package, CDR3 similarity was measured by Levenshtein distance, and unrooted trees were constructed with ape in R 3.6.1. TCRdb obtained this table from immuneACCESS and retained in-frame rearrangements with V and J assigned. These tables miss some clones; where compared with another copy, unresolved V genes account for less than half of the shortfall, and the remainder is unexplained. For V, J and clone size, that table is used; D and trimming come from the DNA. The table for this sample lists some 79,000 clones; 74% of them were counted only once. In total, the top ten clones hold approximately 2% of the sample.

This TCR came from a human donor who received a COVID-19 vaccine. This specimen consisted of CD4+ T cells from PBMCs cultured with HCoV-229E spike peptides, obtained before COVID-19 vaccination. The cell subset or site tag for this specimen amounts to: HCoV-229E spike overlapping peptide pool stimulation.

The DNA sequence is as follows: TGTGCCAGCAGCAAGGGACCTATCTGGGGGGAGACCCAGTACTTC. Its protein is CASSKGPIWGETQYF. The chain was built from TRBV7-2 and TRBJ2-5, with the D call tentatively TRBD1 or TRBD2, each fitting 5 bases. Trimming takes 5 bases from V and 5 bases from J, and the germline ends sit 18 bases apart. Reading from cysteine to phenylalanine, the CDR3 counts 15 amino acids. The DNA shown is the 45-base CDR3, in frame from base 1. The germline V gene provides CDR1 SGHTA and CDR2 FQGNSA.